The 13 T cell receptor beta chains below all came from one sample that was sequenced in a study of T cells in Graves' hyperthyroidism and ophthalmopathy. The source material, RNA transcripts, was used to amplify TCR beta CDR3 regions. Carried out on the TCR CDR3, a first-round RT-PCR used the HTBI primer set. TCRdb processed the multiplex PCR reads anew with MiXCR; each CDR3 protein has one entry. Of some 350,000 distinct CDR3 sequences listed, 13% to 15% are singletons. The specimen was blood. The origin of the receptors is a woman aged 60 to 75 with Graves' ophthalmopathy.

This clonotype has at least ten counts. V and J are TRBV30 and TRBJ2-1, with a possible D match to TRBD1 (5 bases). V lost 3 bases and J 8 bases, leaving 8 bases between the germline ends. The CDR3 is 11 amino acids. Germline V gene data show CDR1 as GTSNPN and CDR2 as SVGIG (reference sequence). CDR3 residues: CAWRQVDEQFF. The CDR3 nucleotides read TGTGCCTGGAGACAGGTTGATGAGCAGTTCTTC.

The V call is TRBV5-1, the J call TRBJ2-7, with 8 bases that match TRBD1. The V segment lost 4 bases and the J segment 3 bases; nucleotides outside the gene matches: 6. The CDR3 length is 14 residues. Per germline, CDR1 SGHRS and CDR2 YFSETQ. This chain's CDR3 is CASSPVDRDYEQYF. CDR3 coding DNA: TGCGCCAGCAGCCCGGTGGACAGGGACTACGAGCAGTACTTC.

This clonotype was seen at least ten times. The chain has TRBV2 and TRBJ2-2; D may be TRBD1 (6 bases). The CDR3 totals 12 residues. Germline V CDR1 and CDR2: SNHLY, FYNNEI. V was trimmed by 7 bases and J by 5 bases, leaving 8 bases between them. Here the CDR3 DNA reads TGTGCCAGCAATACAGGGACCGGGGAGCTGTTTTTT. This translates into CASNTGTGELFF.

This clonotype has only a few counts. V gene TRBV5-1 combines with J gene TRBJ2-2; no firm D call. Trimming removed 1 base at V and 0 bases at J, with 7 bases between. Germline V gene data show CDR1 as SGHRS and CDR2 as YFSETQ. The CDR3 extends over 15 amino acids. The CDR3 DNA sequence: TGCGCCAGCAGCTTGACCCTCACGAACACCGGGGAGCTGTTTTTT. Its protein product is CASSLTLTNTGELFF.

At least ten counts were recorded for this clonotype. The chain has TRBV7-2 and TRBJ1-2; 7 bases are shared with TRBD1. There are 13 residues in the CDR3. In germline, CDR1 is SGHTA, CDR2 FQGNSA. Trimming cost V 6 bases and J 8 bases; bases outside gene matches: 9. The CDR3 loop is CASSNRQGQGYTF. CDR3 nucleotides: TGTGCCAGCAGTAACAGACAGGGTCAAGGCTACACCTTC.

This clonotype was counted between two and nine times. The gene calls are TRBV20-1 and TRBJ2-7, with TRBD1 identical over 9 bases. This CDR3 comprises 13 residues. The germline gives CDR1 DFQATT, CDR2 SNEGSKA (reference sequence). V lost 6 bases to trimming and J lost 5 bases; unmatched junction nucleotides: 8. The CDR3 here is CSAPDRGGHEQYF. For the CDR3, the DNA is TGCAGTGCCCCGGACAGGGGAGGGCACGAGCAGTACTTC.

In this sample, this clonotype turned up many times. V usage is TRBV20-1 and J usage is TRBJ1-4; D is possibly TRBD1 (6 bases). V lost 5 bases and J 10 bases, leaving 14 bases between the germline ends. This CDR3 is built from 12 residues. In germline, CDR1 is DFQATT, CDR2 SNEGSKA (reference sequence). CDR3 loop: CSAQEGVRKLFF. The DNA of the CDR3 is TGCAGTGCTCAAGAGGGGGTGAGAAAACTGTTTTTT.

This clonotype was recorded many times. The J gene is TRBJ2-3, the V gene TRBV7-8, with D possibly TRBD2 on 5 matching bases. The V and J ends lost 0 bases and 3 bases respectively, with 7 bases between them. Germline V gives CDR1 SGHVS, CDR2 FQNEAQ. This CDR3 comprises 14 residues. The DNA of the CDR3 is TGTGCCAGCAGCTTAGCGAGGGTTACAGATACGCAGTATTTT. As protein: CASSLARVTDTQYF.

Ten or more counts support this clonotype. The V and J genes are TRBV28 and TRBJ1-1; D gene unclear. Trimming shortened V by 4 bases and J by 6 bases, and 3 bases separated the two germline ends. Germline CDR1 MDHEN, CDR2 SYDVKM. The CDR3 runs to 10 residues. CDR3 residues: CASSSAEAFF. The CDR3 coding sequence is TGTGCCAGCAGTTCGGCTGAAGCTTTCTTT. The full variable domain, with the rest looked up from reference TRBV28 and TRBJ1-1, is DVKVTQSSRYLVKRTGEKVFLECVQDMDHENMFWYRQDPGLGLRLIYFSYDVKMKEKGDIPEGYSVSREKKERFSLILESASTNQTSMYLCASSSAEAFFGQGTRLTVV.

The CDR3: CASSYFAEEPENTIYF. The CDR3, as DNA: TGTGCCAGCAGTTACTTCGCGGAGGAGCCGGAAAACACCATATATTTT. V gene TRBV6-5 combines with J gene TRBJ1-3; D remains unclear. Trimming took off 1 base at V and 6 bases at J, with 16 bases between the two ends. The CDR3 covers 16 residues. Per the germline V gene, CDR1 is MNHEY and CDR2 is SVGAGI.

This clonotype has ten or more counts. V and J are TRBV3-1 and TRBJ2-1; a possible D gene is TRBD2 (6 bases). Looked up from germline, CDR1 is LGHDT and CDR2 is YNNKEL (reference sequence). This CDR3 is built from 13 residues. Between the trimmed V and J ends, which lost 3 bases and 9 bases, there was a span of 12 bases. This CDR3 is CASSHQVGGEQFF. For the CDR3, the DNA is TGTGCCAGCAGCCACCAAGTGGGGGGTGAGCAGTTCTTC.

This clonotype was counted between two and nine times. The junction departs from germline at one end; a sequencing error may be responsible. This chain uses TRBV5-4 with TRBJ1-1; TRBD1 matches 9 bases. Germline-derived CDR1 and CDR2 are SGHNT and YYREEE (reference sequence). CDR3 length: 15 residues. The CDR3 sequence: CVSSLVGQGNTEAFF. CDR3 DNA: TGTGTCAGCAGCTTGGTGGGACAGGGGAACACTGAAGCTTTCTTT.

A note on this clonotype: A much bigger clone sits one base away, suggesting this may be a read error. The chain is built from TRBV7-2 and TRBJ2-1, with 8 bases matching TRBD2. The CDR3 contains 14 residues. Germline V gene data show CDR1 as SGHTA and CDR2 as FQGNSA. Trimming cost V 2 bases and J 9 bases; bases outside gene matches: 6. The CDR3: CASSLFGTRSEQFF. The CDR3 coding sequence is TGTGCCAGCAGCTTATTCGGGACTAGAAGTGAGCAGTTCTTC.